These 17 T cell receptor beta chains were sequenced from one sample in a study of cytomegalovirus exposure and HLA in healthy donors. The PCR employed 60 Vbeta primers together with 13 Jbeta primers. Here immunoSEQ multiplex PCR was the method, and the copy in TCRdb shows in-frame clones only, minus some. The repertoire holds approximately 100,000 clones, with 70% as singletons. Sequencing was performed on PBMCs. Every receptor here comes from a man aged 35 to 55 in good health and CMV-seropositive.

This chain links TRBV2 with TRBJ1-4; no definite D call. This CDR3 is 13 amino acids long. Trimming removed 4 bases at V and 3 bases at J, with 6 bases between. The germline V gene has CDR1 SNHLY and CDR2 FYNNEI. The CDR3 DNA sequence: TGTGCCAGCAGTGCCGGTCCTAATGAAAAACTGTTTTTT. It translates to CASSAGPNEKLFF.

The genes are TRBV5-1 and TRBJ2-2, with 14 nucleotides matching TRBD2. Per germline, CDR1 SGHRS and CDR2 YFSETQ. The CDR3 length is 17 residues. V lost 5 bases, J lost 5 bases, and 8 bases stayed unmatched. CDR3 region: CASRSGTSGSSTGELFF. CDR3 in DNA: TGCGCCAGCAGGAGCGGGACTAGCGGGAGTTCAACCGGGGAGCTGTTTTTT. The full variable domain, completed using reference TRBV5-1 and TRBJ2-2, is KAGVTQTPRYLIKTRGQQVTLSCSPISGHRSVSWYQQTPGQGLQFLFEYFSETQRNKGNFPGRFSGRQFSNSRSEMNVSTLELGDSALYLCASRSGTSGSSTGELFFGEGSRLTVL.

This clone was seen a handful of times. The chain is built from TRBV6-1 and TRBJ2-6; D unresolved. This CDR3 region has 16 residues. Trimming removed 3 bases from V and 3 bases from J, with 12 bases in between. From germline, CDR1 is MNHNS and CDR2 SASEGT. The CDR3 spells CASSDRRGGGANVLTF. The DNA of the CDR3 is TGTGCCAGCAGTGATAGGCGAGGTGGTGGGGCCAACGTCCTGACTTTC.

This clone came up once. The chain joins TRBV4-3 to TRBJ1-2; tentatively, D is TRBD1 (5 bases). CDR3 length: 16 residues. CDR1 is LGHNA, CDR2 YSLEER, per germline. Trimming left V 7 bases short and J 8 bases short, with 26 bases between. CDR3 residues: CASNLQSDGGLGGYTF. The CDR3 DNA follows: TGCGCCAGCAACCTCCAGTCAGACGGGGGTCTCGGGGGCTACACCTTC.

The chain couples TRBV4-1 to TRBJ2-2, with 7 bases lining up with TRBD1. Germline assignment: CDR1 MGHRA and CDR2 YSYEKL. This CDR3 is built from 15 residues. The trim removed 2 bases at V and 6 bases at J, leaving 6 bases unmatched. CDR3 protein: CASSQPDRPPGELFF. The CDR3 region has the DNA TGCGCCAGCAGCCAACCGGACAGGCCCCCCGGGGAGCTGTTTTTT.

The genes are TRBV9 and TRBJ2-1; 14 positions agree with TRBD2. The CDR3 consists of 16 residues. V was clipped by 0 bases and J by 8 bases; unmatched bases: 4. Germline V CDR1 and CDR2: SGDLS, YYNGEE. The CDR3 protein is CASSVGGLAGDYEQFF. Written as DNA, the CDR3 is TGTGCCAGCAGCGTAGGGGGACTAGCGGGAGACTATGAGCAGTTCTTC.

The CDR3 DNA reads as TGTGCCTCTAGGAGGGAGGGTCGATACAATGAGCAGTTCTTC. It specifies CASRREGRYNEQFF. The gene calls are TRBV27 and TRBJ2-1; 7 bases agree with TRBD2. The V and J ends lost 11 bases and 4 bases, in that order; junction bases with no gene match: 11. Per the germline V gene, CDR1 is MNHEY and CDR2 is SMNVEV (reference sequence). The CDR3 length is 14 residues.

The chain joins TRBV2 to TRBJ1-2; D is uncertain. CDR3 size: 13 residues. The V gene lost 5 bases and the J gene lost 8 bases, with 15 bases spanning the gap. Germline V CDR1 and CDR2: SNHLY, FYNNEI. CDR3 in amino acids: CASSLRLGEGYTF. CDR3 DNA: TGTGCCAGCAGTCTCCGGTTGGGAGAGGGCTACACCTTC.

V usage is TRBV15 and J usage is TRBJ1-4, with D possibly TRBD1 on 6 matching bases. Per germline, CDR1 LNHNV and CDR2 YYDKDF (reference sequence). The germline V and J ends were trimmed by 0 bases and 5 bases, with 16 bases remaining between them. The CDR3 length is 17 residues. This CDR3 is CATSRDTRGRENEKLFF. In nucleotides, the CDR3 is TGTGCCACCAGCAGAGATACCAGGGGCAGGGAGAATGAAAAACTGTTTTTT.

This clone was found once. The chain links TRBV4-2 to TRBJ2-1; weak D call: TRBD2 (6 bases). Per the germline V gene, CDR1 is LGHNA and CDR2 is YNFKEQ. V was pared by 3 bases and J by 9 bases, with 6 bases between. The CDR3 loop spans 11 amino acids. The CDR3 region is CASSQGLEQFF. DNA of the CDR3: TGTGCCAGCAGCCAGGGACTTGAGCAGTTCTTC.

This chain joins TRBV30 and TRBJ1-1; D is unclear. The germline V gene encodes CDR1 GTSNPN and CDR2 SVGIG (reference sequence). This CDR3 contains 13 residues. V lost 0 bases to trimming and J lost 1 base, with 6 bases between them. DNA for the CDR3: TGTGCCTGGAGTGTACTCGGGAACACTGAAGCTTTCTTT. It is translated as CAWSVLGNTEAFF.

The rearrangement joins TRBV7-9 to TRBJ2-1; D remains unclear. Looked up from germline, CDR1 is SEHNR and CDR2 is FQNEAQ (reference sequence). The CDR3 loop spans 16 amino acids. The V and J ends lost 5 bases and 0 bases respectively, with 14 bases between them. The CDR3 sequence: CASSTLGGSSYNEQFF. The CDR3 DNA is TGTGCCAGCAGCACCCTTGGCGGTAGCTCCTACAATGAGCAGTTCTTC.

The chain links TRBV9 to TRBJ2-3; 7 nucleotides align to TRBD2. The length of the CDR3 is 16 residues. V trimming: 4 bases; J trimming: 6 bases; junction bases outside the gene matches: 14. CDR1 SGDLS and CDR2 YYNGEE come from the germline V gene. The CDR3 sequence is CASSSVVRAGADTQYF. Written as DNA, the CDR3 is TGTGCCAGCAGCTCGGTCGTGCGGGCGGGAGCGGATACGCAGTATTTT. Combining the CDR3 with reference TRBV9 and TRBJ2-3 gives the whole variable domain DSGVTQTPKHLITATGQRVTLRCSPRSGDLSVYWYQQSLDQGLQFLIQYYNGEERAKGNILERFSAQQFPDLHSELNLSSLELGDSALYFCASSSVVRAGADTQYFGPGTRLTVL.

This clone was found a few times. The rearrangement joins TRBV27 to TRBJ2-3; D might be TRBD2 (6 bases). The V and J ends lost 9 bases and 3 bases respectively, with 13 bases between them. CDR1 is MNHEY, CDR2 SMNVEV, per germline (reference sequence). The CDR3 totals 13 residues. The CDR3 DNA reads as TGTGCCAGTGGCCGGGAGAGAACAGATACGCAGTATTTT. Translated: CASGRERTDTQYF.

This chain connects TRBV4-3 to TRBJ1-5; 8 nucleotides match TRBD1. Trimming at V came to 4 bases and at J to 6 bases, leaving 2 bases not matched to a gene. This CDR3 is built from 13 residues. The germline V gene has CDR1 LGHNA and CDR2 YSLEER. CDR3 protein: CASSPGQGQPQHF. The CDR3, as DNA: TGCGCCAGCAGCCCCGGACAGGGTCAGCCCCAGCATTTT.

The rearrangement links TRBV5-1 to TRBJ2-1; TRBD2 matches 13 bases. V lost 5 bases and J lost 8; bases outside the gene matches: 7. In germline, CDR1 is SGHRS, CDR2 YFSETQ. This CDR3 has 15 amino acids. The CDR3 sequence is CASRNGLAGADEQFF. The DNA for the CDR3 is TGCGCCAGCAGGAACGGACTAGCGGGAGCCGATGAGCAGTTCTTC.

V is TRBV28 and J is TRBJ2-2, with TRBD2 matching over 7 bases. V was clipped by 6 bases and J by 5 bases; unmatched bases: 9. Germline CDR1 and CDR2: MDHEN and SYDVKM. CDR3 size: 15 residues. The CDR3 reads CASSRPGGRTGELFF. The CDR3 DNA reads TGTGCCAGCAGCCGACCGGGGGGTAGGACCGGGGAGCTGTTTTTT.